This paragraph covers one TCR beta chain sequence. What it binds is not known. These data originate in a study of cytomegalovirus exposure and HLA in healthy donors. Study at large: An earlier analysis identified under 130 million unique TCR beta sequences in about 170 million T cells. General study results and limits: In vitro experiments confirmed that three CMV-associated chains were specific for CMV antigens. Cytomegalovirus-associated TCR beta chains were listed, numbering over 150.

The study ran its PCR with 60 Vbeta and 13 Jbeta primers. The table came from immunoSEQ multiplex PCR; TCRdb's copy has only in-frame clones and leaves some out. The profile shows roughly 180,000 clones, 70% to 85% of them singletons. This sequence originates from a girl aged 2 to 9 in good health and CMV-seropositive. Material for sequencing was PBMCs.

The CDR3 region is CASSSVTGVRGNTIYF. In DNA form, the CDR3 reads TGTGCCAGCAGTTCGGTAACAGGGGTACGAGGAAACACCATATATTTT. J is TRBJ1-3 and V is TRBV6-5, with 7 bases that match TRBD1. CDR1 MNHEY and CDR2 SVGAGI come from the germline V gene. After removal of 4 bases from V and 4 bases from J, the junction contained 10 bases not matched to a gene. The CDR3 sequence is 16 residues long.